The 8 T cell receptor beta chains listed next were all sequenced from one sample in a study of T cell repertoires in cytomegalovirus infection. TCRdb ran MiXCR on the reads and lists one entry per CDR3 protein. This sample carries 680,000 or so distinct CDR3 sequences, 35% of them seen once, and the ten largest clones take around 2.8%. The specimen was PBMCs. The receptor set was obtained from a human donor in good health (CMV status not recorded). Some clones in this sample may be carry-over from other donors' samples.

The sample holds many counts of this clonotype. The V gene is TRBV7-2, the J gene TRBJ2-7, with D perhaps TRBD1 (5 bases). The V end was cut by 1 base, the J end by 3 bases, with 13 bases between. The CDR3 has 15 residues. CDR1 SGHTA and CDR2 FQGNSA come from the germline V gene. Here the CDR3 reads CASSLGDSTLYEQYF. The CDR3 nucleotides read TGTGCCAGCAGCTTAGGAGACAGCACCCTCTACGAGCAGTACTTC.

The chain recombines TRBV7-6 with TRBJ2-2; 13 bases align to TRBD2. Germline lookup yields CDR1 SGHVS and CDR2 FNYEAQ. With V trimmed by 2 bases and J by 7 bases, 4 bases remained unmatched. The CDR3 runs 16 residues. CDR3 sequence reads: CASSLTSGRAHGELFF. Here the CDR3 DNA reads TGTGCCAGCAGCTTAACTAGCGGGAGGGCCCACGGGGAGCTGTTTTTT.

The chain links TRBV15 to TRBJ1-5; 10 bases align to TRBD1. The trim removed 0 bases at V and 9 bases at J, leaving 17 bases unmatched. The CDR3 loop spans 19 amino acids. The germline V gene encodes CDR1 LNHNV and CDR2 YYDKDF (reference sequence). Written as DNA, the CDR3 is TGTGCCACCAGCAGAGACCCCATACGGACAGGGGGGACCACAGGGCCCCAGCATTTT. As protein: CATSRDPIRTGGTTGPQHF. Variable domain in full (rest from reference TRBV15 and TRBJ1-5): DAMVIQNPRYQVTQFGKPVTLSCSQTLNHNVMYWYQQKSSQAPKLLFHYYDKDFNNEADTPDNFQSRRPNTSFCFLDIRSPGLGDTAMYLCATSRDPIRTGGTTGPQHFGDGTRLSIL.

The chain recombines TRBV11-3 with TRBJ2-1; TRBD1 matches at 8 bases. V gave up 1 base and J gave up 5 bases; unmatched junction bases: 10. Germline V gives CDR1 SGHNT, CDR2 YENEEA. The CDR3 has 17 residues. CDR3 in amino acids: CASSLGFGRGRDNEQFF. The CDR3 DNA reads as TGTGCCAGCAGCTTAGGTTTCGGCAGGGGGCGTGACAATGAGCAGTTCTTC.

V usage is TRBV2 and J usage is TRBJ2-2; TRBD1 aligns across 10 bases. Trimming cost V 7 bases and J 5 bases; bases outside gene matches: 7. The germline V gene encodes CDR1 SNHLY and CDR2 FYNNEI. This CDR3 region has 15 residues. Written as DNA, the CDR3 is TGTGCCAGCATCTCCGGACAGGGGGGGACCGGGGAGCTGTTTTTT. This sequence encodes CASISGQGGTGELFF.

This clonotype showed up just a few times. This sequence joins TRBV28 and TRBJ1-5; a possible D gene is TRBD1 (5 bases). This CDR3 is 14 amino acids long. Germline V CDR1 and CDR2: MDHEN, SYDVKM. Trimming left V 5 bases short and J 1 base short, with 9 bases between. The CDR3 loop is CASSAGLSNQPQHF. The CDR3 DNA follows: TGTGCCAGCAGTGCAGGGTTAAGCAATCAGCCCCAGCATTTT. Full variable domain (rest looked up from reference TRBV28 and TRBJ1-5): DVKVTQSSRYLVKRTGEKVFLECVQDMDHENMFWYRQDPGLGLRLIYFSYDVKMKEKGDIPEGYSVSREKKERFSLILESASTNQTSMYLCASSAGLSNQPQHFGDGTRLSIL.

This sequence joins TRBV13 and TRBJ1-4; possible D gene TRBD1, 5 bases. There are 14 residues in the CDR3. Germline CDR1 is PRHDT and CDR2 is FYEKMQ (reference sequence). V was cut by 5 bases and J by 5 bases, with 12 bases left in between. CDR3 protein: CASSRREGNEKLFF. The CDR3 coding sequence is TGTGCCAGCAGCCGCAGAGAGGGGAATGAAAAACTGTTTTTT.

This chain uses TRBV27 with TRBJ1-6; no clear D gene. The CDR3 is 16 residues long. Per the germline V gene, CDR1 is MNHEY and CDR2 is SMNVEV (reference sequence). V lost 2 bases and J lost 5, with 13 bases in between. CDR3 DNA sequence: TGTGCCAGCAGTTTACTTCTCCGGAGAGATAATTCACCCCTCCACTTT. It translates to CASSLLLRRDNSPLHF.